This T cell receptor (beta chain) was sequenced for a study of shared clonotypes between healthy human individuals. Turning to the study itself: Researchers assigned three CD4 naive, three CD4 memory, two CD8 naive and one CD8 memory plate to each donor. Notes on the study in general: Collection of samples was limited to blood; tissue repertoires likely differ. Large depth notwithstanding, sorted-subset sequencing proved incomplete by rarefaction.

Several immunoSEQ plates received, in even portions, the genomic DNA of each subset. Using immunoSEQ multiplex PCR, the repertoire was profiled, and TCRdb retains in-frame clones only, with some absent. The sample lists millions of clones; 85% to 95% were seen once. V shed 1 base, J shed 14 bases, and the junction held 5 bases outside the gene matches. There are 13 residues in the CDR3. CDR1 and CDR2 (germline): LNHDA, SQIVND (reference sequence). A note on this clone: The antigen remains unidentified.

Sequences were obtained from naive CD4+ T cells sorted from blood. As to subset: CD45RA+ positively selected. The V gene is TRBV19, the J gene TRBJ2-1; TRBD1 matches 10 bases. The TCR was taken from a man aged 18 to 30 in good health. CDR3 coding DNA: TGTGCCAGTAGTATAGTGACAGGGGGCTCTAAGTTCTTC. Translation gives CASSIVTGGSKFF.